The 31 T cell receptor beta chains reported below all come from one sample, sequenced in a study of blood T cell repertoires in COVID-19. Sequencing used immunoSEQ multiplex PCR; TCRdb keeps in-frame clones, though not all of them. Of tens of thousands of clones in the sample, 88% were seen once. Sequenced input: peripheral blood. The origin of the receptors is a human donor in a cohort sampled during active COVID-19.

The chain couples TRBV9 to TRBJ2-7; D unclear. The germline gives CDR1 SGDLS, CDR2 YYNGEE. V was shortened by 0 bases and J by 3 bases, with 13 bases between the two germline ends. This CDR3 spans 15 amino acids. This CDR3 is CASSVAPTGDYEQYF. The CDR3 nucleotides read TGTGCCAGCAGCGTAGCCCCGACTGGAGACTACGAGCAGTACTTC.

Comments on this clone: The junction departs from germline at one end; a sequencing error may be responsible. The CDR3 DNA reads as TGTGCCAGCAGATTAGACAGGACAGGGTACAATGAGCAGTTCTTC. This codes for CASRLDRTGYNEQFF. The V call is TRBV7-6, the J call TRBJ2-1, with 8 bases lining up with TRBD1. Germline V gene lookup returns CDR1 SGHVS and CDR2 FNYEAQ. The CDR3 is 15 amino acids.

J is TRBJ1-2 and V is TRBV5-4; the match to TRBD1 covers 8 bases. Germline trimming cut 4 bases from V and 3 bases from J; bases unmatched to any gene: 8. Germline CDR1 SGHNT, CDR2 YYREEE (reference sequence). This CDR3 is 15 amino acids long. The CDR3 protein is CASSPRTGYDYGYTF. The CDR3 nucleotides read TGTGCCAGCAGCCCCCGGACAGGGTATGACTATGGCTACACCTTC. Drawing the rest from reference TRBV5-4 and TRBJ1-2, the complete variable domain is ETGVTQSPTHLIKTRGQQVTLRCSSQSGHNTVSWYQQALGQGPQFIFQYYREEENGRGNFPPRFSGLQFPNYSSELNVNALELDDSALYLCASSPRTGYDYGYTFGSGTRLTVV.

The CDR3 region is CASSVALADTQYF. DNA for the CDR3: TGTGCCAGCAGCGTAGCTTTAGCAGATACGCAGTATTTT. The chain joins TRBV9 to TRBJ2-3; no definite D call. CDR1 SGDLS and CDR2 YYNGEE come from the germline V gene. The CDR3 totals 13 residues. Between the trimmed V and J ends, which lost 0 bases and 4 bases, there was a span of 6 bases. Filled out from reference TRBV9 and TRBJ2-3, the complete variable domain reads DSGVTQTPKHLITATGQRVTLRCSPRSGDLSVYWYQQSLDQGLQFLIQYYNGEERAKGNILERFSAQQFPDLHSELNLSSLELGDSALYFCASSVALADTQYFGPGTRLTVL.

The J gene is TRBJ1-2, the V gene TRBV5-1, with D unclear. There are 15 residues in the CDR3. Germline V gives CDR1 SGHRS, CDR2 YFSETQ. V was trimmed by 0 bases and J by 8 bases, leaving 17 bases between them. The DNA of the CDR3 is TGCGCCAGCAGCTTGGCCGGCTCTAGGTTTGAAGGCTACACCTTC. This codes for CASSLAGSRFEGYTF.

The J gene is TRBJ2-5, the V gene TRBV5-5, with TRBD2 matching 12 bases. With 3 bases clipped from V and 5 bases from J, the junction kept 5 bases outside the gene matches. The germline V gene has CDR1 SGHKS and CDR2 YYEKEE (reference sequence). The CDR3 extends over 15 amino acids. The CDR3 loop reads CASSSGLAGTETQYF. In DNA, the CDR3 is TGTGCCAGCAGCTCCGGACTAGCGGGAACTGAGACCCAGTACTTC.

The chain couples TRBV7-2 to TRBJ1-2, with a weak D call TRBD1 (6 bases). The ends were cut back, 0 bases at V and 8 bases at J, with 13 bases in the middle. CDR1 and CDR2 (germline): SGHTA, FQGNSA. The CDR3 sequence is 14 residues long. CDR3 amino acids: CASSLANTGHGYTF. CDR3 coding DNA: TGTGCCAGCAGCTTAGCAAATACAGGGCACGGCTACACCTTC.

This clone was picked up a small number of times. The CDR3 is CASARGLGNTIYF. The CDR3 DNA follows: TGCGCCAGCGCACGAGGGTTAGGAAACACCATATATTTT. The chain is built from TRBV4-1 and TRBJ1-3; no firm D call. Germline V gives CDR1 MGHRA, CDR2 YSYEKL. V dropped 8 bases and J dropped 4 bases, with 12 bases sitting between them. This CDR3 has 13 residues.

J is TRBJ2-5 and V is TRBV9; TRBD2 matches 8 bases. Germline values: CDR1 SGDLS, CDR2 YYNGEE. After removal of 3 bases from V and 3 bases from J, the junction contained 13 bases not matched to a gene. This CDR3 has 17 amino acids. Here the CDR3 DNA reads TGTGCCAGCAGCGAAACTCCGGGACTAGTGGATAAAGAGACCCAGTACTTC. It is translated as CASSETPGLVDKETQYF. The variable domain in full, completed from reference TRBV9 and TRBJ2-5, reads DSGVTQTPKHLITATGQRVTLRCSPRSGDLSVYWYQQSLDQGLQFLIQYYNGEERAKGNILERFSAQQFPDLHSELNLSSLELGDSALYFCASSETPGLVDKETQYFGPGTRLLVL.

This chain joins TRBV3-1 (or the pseudogene TRBV3-2) and TRBJ2-2, with a weak D call TRBD1 (5 bases). Germline CDR1 LGHDT, CDR2 YNNKEL (reference sequence). The CDR3 sequence is 15 residues long. V gave up 2 bases and J gave up 1 base, with 8 bases separating them. CDR3 protein: CASSQYRGNTGELFF. DNA for the CDR3: TGTGCCAGCAGCCAATATAGGGGGAACACCGGGGAGCTGTTTTTT.

The chain joins TRBV5-1 to TRBJ2-3; TRBD2 agrees at 8 bases. The V gene's germline CDR1 is SGHRS and CDR2 YFSETQ. The ends lost 4 bases at V and 4 bases at J; junction bases unmatched: 8. The CDR3 totals 15 residues. The DNA of the CDR3 is TGCGCCAGCAGCCCGGGGGGGTCGAGTCCAGATACGCAGTATTTT. This gives the protein CASSPGGSSPDTQYF.

The V and J genes are TRBV29-1 and TRBJ1-1; D possibly corresponds to TRBD1 (6 bases). V was cut by 7 bases and J by 0 bases, with 12 bases left in between. CDR1 is SQVTM and CDR2 is ANQGSEA in the germline V gene. The CDR3 length is 13 residues. The CDR3 loop is CSGGQSLNTEAFF. The CDR3 DNA sequence: TGCAGCGGAGGACAGAGCCTGAACACTGAAGCTTTCTTT.

About this clone: Relative to the germline gene, one junction end is altered; a read error may explain this. This chain connects TRBV7-7 to TRBJ2-2; possible D gene TRBD2, 6 bases. Per germline, CDR1 SSHAT and CDR2 FNYEAQ (reference sequence). The CDR3 spans 15 residues. The CDR3 nucleotides are TGTGCTAGCAGCTTAGGATTGGGGGGCACCGGGGAGCTGTTTTTT. It yields the protein CASSLGLGGTGELFF.

This rearrangement joins TRBV20-1 to TRBJ1-4, with 7 bases lining up with TRBD1. Germline V lookup: CDR1 DFQATT, CDR2 SNEGSKA (reference sequence). This CDR3 is built from 15 residues. Losses at the gene ends were 3 bases for V and 3 bases for J; bases not matched to a gene: 7. The CDR3 region has the DNA TGCAGTGCTAGTCAAACAGGGGCCCCTAATGAAAAACTGTTTTTT. Residues: CSASQTGAPNEKLFF.

V gene TRBV9 combines with J gene TRBJ2-7; D is unresolved. The germline V and J ends were trimmed by 0 bases and 1 base, with 5 bases remaining between them. CDR1 is SGDLS and CDR2 is YYNGEE in the germline V gene. The length of the CDR3 is 13 residues. CDR3 nucleotides: TGTGCCAGCAGCGTAGCCCCGTCCTACGAGCAGTACTTC. It codes for CASSVAPSYEQYF.

Written as DNA, the CDR3 is TGCGCCAGCAGCCAAGATATAGCTGGTTACGATGAAGCTTTCTTT. Residues: CASSQDIAGYDEAFF. The V call is TRBV4-1, the J call TRBJ1-1; the D is unclear. Germline CDR1 reads MGHRA; CDR2 reads YSYEKL. Trimming took off 0 bases at V and 7 bases at J, with 15 bases between the two ends. This CDR3 region has 15 residues.

This clone was seen a single time. The chain recombines TRBV5-1 with TRBJ2-5, with 10 nucleotides matching TRBD1. Trimming removed 2 bases from V and 4 bases from J; junction bases left unmatched: 17. The CDR3 has 19 residues. Germline V gene data show CDR1 as SGHRS and CDR2 as YFSETQ. The chain's CDR3 is CASSFLFSAGQGIGETQYF. The CDR3 DNA reads TGCGCCAGCAGCTTTTTATTTTCTGCGGGACAGGGGATAGGAGAGACCCAGTACTTC.

This clone was found a few times. This chain joins TRBV2 and TRBJ2-5; 7 bases agree with TRBD2. The trim removed 6 bases at V and 7 bases at J, leaving 14 bases unmatched. Germline CDR1 and CDR2: SNHLY and FYNNEI. The CDR3 has 15 amino acids. CDR3 amino acids: CASRILGRAEGTQYF. CDR3 in DNA: TGTGCCAGCAGGATACTAGGGAGGGCCGAAGGGACCCAGTACTTC.

The rearrangement uses TRBV3-1 (or the pseudogene TRBV3-2) and TRBJ2-7, with D perhaps TRBD1 (5 bases). Germline CDR1 LGHDT, CDR2 YNNKEL (reference sequence). Trimming shortened V by 0 bases and J by 4 bases, and 7 bases separated the two germline ends. The CDR3 is 13 amino acids. This CDR3 reads CASSQDRVYEQYF. The CDR3 DNA reads TGTGCCAGCAGCCAAGACAGGGTATACGAGCAGTACTTC.

The rearrangement joins TRBV3-1 (or the pseudogene TRBV3-2) to TRBJ2-5; the match to TRBD1 covers 9 bases. Germline CDR1 LGHDT, CDR2 YNNKEL (reference sequence). V lost 1 base to trimming and J lost 5 bases; unmatched junction nucleotides: 2. The CDR3 extends over 14 amino acids. Here the CDR3 DNA reads TGTGCCAGCAGCCAAGGGACAGGGGTCGAGACCCAGTACTTC. It codes for CASSQGTGVETQYF.

The rearrangement links TRBV25-1 to TRBJ2-1; 12 bases line up with TRBD2. The CDR3 sequence is 13 residues long. From germline, CDR1 is MGHDK and CDR2 SYGVNS. The CDR3 nucleotides are TGTGCATCTAGCGGGGGGGCCCCGCCCGAGCAGTTCTTC. This codes for CASSGGAPPEQFF.

The CDR3 spells CASRMDRVENQPQHF. Written as DNA, the CDR3 is TGTGCCAGCAGAATGGACAGGGTTGAGAATCAGCCCCAGCATTTT. The V call is TRBV6-5, the J call TRBJ1-5; 8 bases are a match to TRBD1. The CDR3 is 15 amino acids. V shed 6 bases and J 4 bases; nucleotides not matched to a gene: 8. Germline CDR1 and CDR2: MNHEY and SVGAGI.

The rearrangement joins TRBV11-2 to TRBJ1-2; D remains unclear. Germline CDR1 and CDR2: SGHAT and FQNNGV. The CDR3 is 13 residues long. The ends were cut back, 4 bases at V and 2 bases at J, with 8 bases in the middle. The CDR3 loop reads CASSSRMNYGYTF. In DNA, the CDR3 is TGTGCCAGCAGCTCGAGGATGAACTATGGCTACACCTTC.

This clone was recorded once. The V and J genes are TRBV5-1 and TRBJ2-1, with 11 nucleotides matching TRBD2. The CDR3 loop spans 16 amino acids. Germline-derived CDR1 and CDR2 are SGHRS and YFSETQ. V trimming: 4 bases; J trimming: 8 bases; junction bases outside the gene matches: 11. CDR3 bases: TGCGCCAGCAGCCGAGGCCTAGCGGGAGGTAGGGATGAGCAGTTCTTC. Protein: CASSRGLAGGRDEQFF.

This chain connects TRBV7-8 to TRBJ2-1, with 9 positions matching TRBD2. The CDR3 runs to 17 residues. Per germline, CDR1 SGHVS and CDR2 FQNEAQ. V lost 5 bases to trimming and J lost 5 bases; unmatched junction nucleotides: 13. The CDR3 bases are TGTGCCAGCAGCCCCGCGGCGGGAGGGACAACCGACAATGAGCAGTTCTTC. Protein sequence: CASSPAAGGTTDNEQFF. Complete variable domain (other parts from reference TRBV7-8 and TRBJ2-1): GAGVSQSPRYKVAKRGQDVALRCDPISGHVSLFWYQQALGQGPEFLTYFQNEAQLDKSGLPSDRFFAERPEGSVSTLKIQRTQQEDSAVYLCASSPAAGGTTDNEQFFGPGTRLTVL.

The rearrangement joins TRBV19 to TRBJ1-1; D possibly corresponds to TRBD1 (5 bases). The CDR3 length is 15 residues. Germline V gene sequence: CDR1 LNHDA, CDR2 SQIVND (reference sequence). V was pared by 6 bases and J by 0 bases, with 14 bases between. The CDR3 coding sequence is TGTGCCAGTAGGGGGCCGGGAGGCATGAACACTGAAGCTTTCTTT. Translating it yields CASRGPGGMNTEAFF.

The rearrangement uses TRBV14 and TRBJ2-7; 9 bases align to TRBD2. V shed 2 bases, J shed 7 bases, and the junction held 21 bases outside the gene matches. Germline CDR1 and CDR2: SGHDN and FVKESK. The CDR3 is 19 residues long. The CDR3 protein is CASSQFRASGALQRQEQYF. The CDR3 DNA sequence: TGTGCCAGCAGCCAATTTAGGGCTAGCGGGGCACTGCAGCGGCAGGAGCAGTACTTC.

In its sample, this clone was seen once. V gene TRBV5-1 combines with J gene TRBJ1-5, with TRBD1 matching 9 bases. V gave up 0 bases and J gave up 6 bases; unmatched junction bases: 4. This CDR3 has 15 residues. Germline-derived CDR1 and CDR2 are SGHRS and YFSETQ. This CDR3 is CASSLGGTGFQPQHF. For the CDR3, the DNA is TGCGCCAGCAGCTTGGGAGGGACAGGGTTTCAGCCCCAGCATTTT.

This chain uses TRBV4-2 with TRBJ1-5, with unresolved D. V shed 4 bases and J shed 1 base, with 14 bases lying between them. The CDR3 runs 16 residues. The V gene's germline CDR1 is LGHNA and CDR2 YNFKEQ. The CDR3 region is CASSPSSDTSNQPQHF. The CDR3 nucleotides are TGTGCCAGCAGCCCCAGTTCAGATACGAGCAATCAGCCCCAGCATTTT.

V usage is TRBV12-3 or TRBV12-4 and J usage is TRBJ1-2; D perhaps matches TRBD1 (5 bases). This CDR3 spans 11 amino acids. Trimming removed 8 bases from V and 6 bases from J, with 10 bases in between. In nucleotides, the CDR3 is TGTGCCAGCCAGGGTACAGATGGCTACACCTTC. Translation: CASQGTDGYTF.

The chain uses TRBV7-3 and TRBJ2-3, with 13 bases that match TRBD2. J gave up 2 bases and V 5 bases, and 10 bases lay outside the gene matches. Germline V gene data show CDR1 as SGHTA and CDR2 as FQGTGA. This CDR3 contains 18 residues. CDR3 DNA: TGTGCCAGCAGCCCCAGGGGACTAGCGGGGCGCGCCACAGATACGCAGTATTTT. It yields the protein CASSPRGLAGRATDTQYF.